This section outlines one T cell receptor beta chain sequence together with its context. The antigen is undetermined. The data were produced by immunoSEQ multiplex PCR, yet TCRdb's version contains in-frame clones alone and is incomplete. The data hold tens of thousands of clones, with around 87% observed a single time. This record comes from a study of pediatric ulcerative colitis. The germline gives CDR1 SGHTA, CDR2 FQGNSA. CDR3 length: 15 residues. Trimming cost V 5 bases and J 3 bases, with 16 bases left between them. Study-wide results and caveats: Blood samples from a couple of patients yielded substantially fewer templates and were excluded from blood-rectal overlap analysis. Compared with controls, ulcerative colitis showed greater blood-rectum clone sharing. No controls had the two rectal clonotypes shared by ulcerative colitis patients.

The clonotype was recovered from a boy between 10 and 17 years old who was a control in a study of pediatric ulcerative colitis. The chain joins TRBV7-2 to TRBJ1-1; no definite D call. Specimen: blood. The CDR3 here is CASSPKSKRDTEAFF. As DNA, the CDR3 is TGTGCCAGCAGCCCTAAGTCTAAGAGGGACACTGAAGCTTTCTTT.